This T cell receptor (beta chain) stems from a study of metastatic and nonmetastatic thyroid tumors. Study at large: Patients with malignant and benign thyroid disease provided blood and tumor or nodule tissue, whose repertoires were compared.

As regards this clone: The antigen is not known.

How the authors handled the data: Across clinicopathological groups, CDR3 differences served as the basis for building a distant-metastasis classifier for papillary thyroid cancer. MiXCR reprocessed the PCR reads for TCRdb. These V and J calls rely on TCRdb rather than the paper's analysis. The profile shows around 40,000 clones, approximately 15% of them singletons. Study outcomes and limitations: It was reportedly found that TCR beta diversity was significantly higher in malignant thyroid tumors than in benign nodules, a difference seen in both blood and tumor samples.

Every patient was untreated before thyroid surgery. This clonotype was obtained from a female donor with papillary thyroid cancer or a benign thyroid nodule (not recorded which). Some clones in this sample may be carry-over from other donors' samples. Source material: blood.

DNA of the CDR3: TGTGCCAGCAGTTCAGGACTAGCGGGAGGGGGATTATCAGATACGCAGTATTTT. Amino acids: CASSSGLAGGGLSDTQYF. The chain employs TRBV28 and TRBJ2-3; 15 positions match TRBD2. Germline CDR1 reads MDHEN; CDR2 reads SYDVKM. J gave up 4 bases and V 4 bases, and 9 bases lay outside the gene matches. This CDR3 contains 18 residues.